A selection of T cell receptor beta chains follows, all from one sample in a study of long-term antiretroviral therapy in people with HIV. The assay was immunoSEQ multiplex PCR, and TCRdb's table has in-frame clones only and misses some. The data show about 50,000 clones, 84% seen once. Sequenced material: unsorted PBMCs, taken 0.8 years after starting antiretroviral therapy. All receptors derive from a woman aged 18-29 years with HIV. CDR3s leave out the opening cysteine and the closing phenylalanine or tryptophan. Fields, in order: CDR3 length, V gene, CDR3 protein.

13 | TRBV21-1 | ASSKEEGARYEQY
12 | TRBV7-6 | ASSAHIGAYEQY
11 | TRBV6-5 | ASSLSLDSRAF
17 | TRBV6-4 | ARPTGRLAGVPSTDTQY
12 | TRBV28 | ASSLRTVPNIQY
12 | TRBV18 | ASSPDYLDQPQH
10 | TRBV27 | ASSWGGETQY
15 | TRBV7-6 | ASSARFGTSGQETQY
12 | TRBV6-5 | ASSSLDLYNEQF
13 | TRBV7-3 | ASSSSDSFGYEQY
14 | TRBV5-1 | ASSLVTAGGPETQY
15 | TRBV4-3 | ASSQVSGLAGGDTQY
14 | TRBV18 | ASSPLTTGARDEQY
17 | TRBV5-1 | ASSLSGQTRTLGVDEQF
13 | TRBV29-1 | SVEGQGIITDTQY
14 | TRBV15 | ATSLRDRGPTDTQY
10 | TRBV28 | ASGTSTDTQY
10 | TRBV6-6 | ASTSPGIEAF
15 | TRBV18 | ASSPLEATGERNTIY
12 | TRBV5-1 | ASLLNVRSGEQY
14 | TRBV5-1 | ASSPRGRRYQETQY
10 | TRBV7-9 | ASSLGQGKKY
11 | TRBV6-6 | ATHSTGGNEQF
11 | TRBV7-3 | ASSLTTTGELF
12 | TRBV15 | ATSRGVLTYGYT
11 | TRBV6-5 | ASRDSGLGKQF
13 | TRBV14 | ASSQDGWRGNEQF
15 | TRBV10-2 | ASSPALAGVASYEQY
14 | TRBV12-5 | ASGYTSGSMTDTQY
10 | TRBV28 | ASSQQGTEAF
11 | TRBV4-3 | ASSQDSRDEQF
13 | TRBV5-1 | ASSSRDTWSTEAF
14 | TRBV5-5 | ASSLAFGGSNYGYT
16 | TRBV5-4 | ASSLSAGQGLGANVLT
11 | TRBV6-5 | ASTRREGGEQF
15 | TRBV9 | ASSPRRGPINTGELF
14 | TRBV7-9 | ASSLGGGRMVDEQF
15 | TRBV7-8 | ASSSPGLAGLRNEQF
12 | TRBV10-3 | AIFEGAGANVLT
11 | TRBV2 | ASSEGRVQPQH
10 | TRBV7-8 | ASRKGANVLT
14 | TRBV7-2 | ASSSPSGGGQDTQY
15 | TRBV4-3 | ASSQYTGGVDYNEQF
10 | TRBV11-3 | ASSSLPNEQF
15 | TRBV7-9 | ASSLDRGSLAKNIQY
14 | TRBV5-6 | ASSLRTRQGPGEQY
15 | TRBV27 | ASSSTSRGGGNQPQH
13 | TRBV28 | ASSLRVAGIYGYT